The clone carrying this TCR beta chain was seen once. Its cognate antigen is unknown. Clones were sequenced by immunoSEQ multiplex PCR, and TCRdb holds only the in-frame ones, with some missing. The table records roughly 140,000 clones, around 88% of them present only once. The sample originates from a study of T cell responses to AZD1222 COVID-19 vaccine. Study summary: Some second doses came at about 4 weeks and others at about 12 weeks; these were pooled.

Findings and caveats of the study: None of the repertoires were sampled until the peak T cell response had passed. CD4 TCRs linked to vaccination spanned spike, dominating at 160-218 and 743-854. Variant regions that are unmutated are reportedly the target of nearly half of spike-specific TCRs.

The CDR3 spans 17 residues. The V segment lost 6 bases and the J segment 3 bases; nucleotides outside the gene matches: 11. From germline, CDR1 is MDHEN and CDR2 SYDVKM. The source is an adult in good health. V gene TRBV28 combines with J gene TRBJ1-4, with TRBD1 matching 9 bases. The material sequenced was peripheral blood, taken on day 0 of AZD1222 vaccination. CDR3 protein: CASSLGQGSLANEKLFF. The DNA for the CDR3 is TGTGCCAGCAGCCTCGGACAGGGGAGTCTGGCTAATGAAAAACTGTTTTTT. The full variable domain, with the rest looked up from reference TRBV28 and TRBJ1-4, is DVKVTQSSRYLVKRTGEKVFLECVQDMDHENMFWYRQDPGLGLRLIYFSYDVKMKEKGDIPEGYSVSREKKERFSLILESASTNQTSMYLCASSLGQGSLANEKLFFGSGTQLSVL.